Listed below are T cell receptor beta chains from one sample, sequenced in a study of T-cell reconstitution after alpha-beta-depleted transplantation in children. TCRdb reanalysed the PCR reads using MiXCR and keeps one entry per CDR3 protein. The table has hundreds of thousands of distinct CDR3 sequences, 16% seen once. Sample: PBMCs, mostly from graft donor cells, taken 360 days after TCRalphabeta/CD19-depleted stem cell transplant. The source of these receptors is a male patient younger than 18 who had a stem cell transplant for acute lymphoblastic leukemia, so the T cells may come from the graft donor. CDR3s include the opening cysteine and the closing phenylalanine or tryptophan. The D gene is left open where the match is weak. Not all rows give a size; the values are once, few, many and, for expanded clones, a class.

>TRBD2|TRBJ2-4|-|TRBV7-8|18
TGTGCCAGCAGCCCTAGTTATCGATCTAGCGGGTGGGCAAACATTCAGTACTTC
CASSPSYRSSGWANIQYF
>-|TRBJ2-2|few|TRBV7-8|16
TGTGCCAGCAGCTTATTCGGGCCCCGAGCCCCCGGGGAGCTGTTTTTT
CASSLFGPRAPGELFF
>TRBD1|TRBJ2-6|once|TRBV4-1|18
TGCGCCAGCAGCCCTAGAGACAGGGGTTATAGGTGGGCCAACGTCCTGACTTTC
CASSPRDRGYRWANVLTF
>TRBD2|TRBJ2-4|-|TRBV4-1|17
TGCGCCAGCAGCCAAGACCAGCGGGAGTGGGCCAAAAACATTCAGTACTTC
CASSQDQREWAKNIQYF
>TRBD2|TRBJ2-7|many|TRBV20-1|13
TGCAGTGCTAGGCGGGAGGTTTCCTACGAGCAGTACTTC
CSARREVSYEQYF
>-|TRBJ2-1|few|TRBV2|12
TGTGCCAGCAGGGCTGATGGCTATGAGCAGTTCTTC
CASRADGYEQFF
>TRBD2|TRBJ2-1|-|TRBV4-2|16
TGTGCCAGCAGCCAAGTACTAGCGGTGTCCTACAATGAGCAGTTCTTC
CASSQVLAVSYNEQFF
>TRBD1|TRBJ1-3|few|TRBV5-1|17
TGCGCCAGCAGCTGGACCTCGACAGGGGGACGTGGAAACACCATATATTTT
CASSWTSTGGRGNTIYF
>TRBD2|TRBJ2-5|few|TRBV10-3|14
TGTGCCATCAGTGTAGCGGGGCTCCAAGAGACCCAGTACTTC
CAISVAGLQETQYF
>TRBD2|TRBJ2-3|-|TRBV7-8|15
TGTGCCAGCAGCCTCTTAGCGGGACGCACAGATACGCAGTATTTT
CASSLLAGRTDTQYF
>TRBD1|TRBJ2-7|-|TRBV9|15
TGTGCCAGCAGTGTCGCGGGGACAGGCACCTACGAGCAGTACTTC
CASSVAGTGTYEQYF
>TRBD2|TRBJ2-1|few|TRBV6-4|16
TGTGCCAGCAGTGTCCAGACTAGCGGGAGGTACAATGAGCAGTTCTTC
CASSVQTSGRYNEQFF
>-|TRBJ2-7|few|TRBV7-8|16
TGTGCCAGCAGCCGGGCCGGCTTACAACTCTACTACGAGCAGTACTTC
CASSRAGLQLYYEQYF
>-|TRBJ2-2|many|TRBV20-1|13
TGCAGTGCCAGGGGTTCTTTTCCCGGGGAGCTGTTTTTT
CSARGSFPGELFF
>-|TRBJ1-6|-|TRBV9|15
TGTGCCAGCAGCGTAGGGGACACCTATAATTCACCCCTCCACTTT
CASSVGDTYNSPLHF
>-|TRBJ2-7|few|TRBV2|15
TGTGCCAGCACCCTGGACTCTCCCTCCACCTACGAGCAGTACTTC
CASTLDSPSTYEQYF
>-|TRBJ2-7|-|TRBV6-1|14
TGTGCCAGCAGTCCCCTGCCGGGGTCGGGAGAGCAGTACTTC
CASSPLPGSGEQYF
>TRBD2|TRBJ2-1|many|TRBV14|16
TGTGCCAGCAGCCTCCGGACTAGCGGGATCGACAATGAGCAGTTCTTC
CASSLRTSGIDNEQFF
>-|TRBJ2-3|many|TRBV7-9|14
TGTGCCAGCAGCTTATATGGGCCGGGAGATACGCAGTATTTT
CASSLYGPGDTQYF
>-|TRBJ2-7|few|TRBV3-1|12
TGTGCCAGCAGCCAAGATCCGGACGAGCAGTACTTC
CASSQDPDEQYF
>-|TRBJ2-7|few|TRBV7-8|11
TGTGCCAGCAGGTTCGGGTACGAGCAGTACTTC
CASRFGYEQYF
>TRBD1|TRBJ1-2|-|TRBV27|13
TGTGCCAGCAGTTTCCAGGGGGGGAATGGCTACACCTTC
CASSFQGGNGYTF
>-|TRBJ2-3|-|TRBV20-1|14
TGCAGTGCTAGAGCCTCGGCCACCACAGATACGCAGTATTTT
CSARASATTDTQYF
>-|TRBJ1-2|few|TRBV15|14
TGTGCCACCAGCAGAGATCTACAGGTCTATGGCTACACCTTC
CATSRDLQVYGYTF
>-|TRBJ2-7|few|TRBV11-2|15
TGTGCCAGCAGCTTTGTAGCCGACTTCCCCTACGAGCAGTACTTC
CASSFVADFPYEQYF
>TRBD2|TRBJ2-7|few|TRBV3-1|14
TGTGCCAGCCGGAACAGCGGGATATCCTACGAGCAGTACTTC
CASRNSGISYEQYF
>-|TRBJ2-4|-|TRBV2|12
TGTGCCAGCAAGGTCACGGAAAACATTCAGTACTTC
CASKVTENIQYF
>-|TRBJ2-7|few|TRBV20-1|13
TGCAGTGCTAGGCGCAGGCCGGACTACGAGCAGTACTTC
CSARRRPDYEQYF
>-|TRBJ1-4|few|TRBV12-3/TRBV12-4|14
TGTGCCAGCAGCAAACAGGGCCTAAATGAAAAACTGTTTTTT
CASSKQGLNEKLFF
>-|TRBJ2-1|-|TRBV7-3|16
TGTGCCAGCAGCTTAATGGGTCTTGTAACCTACAATGAGCAGTTCTTC
CASSLMGLVTYNEQFF
>-|TRBJ2-7|many|TRBV29-1|11
TGCAGCGTTAAAGACTTCTACGAGCAGTACTTC
CSVKDFYEQYF
>-|TRBJ1-3|-|TRBV20-1|14
TGCAGTGCTCCCGCGGGAAGCTCTGGAAACACCATATATTTT
CSAPAGSSGNTIYF
>-|TRBJ1-2|few|TRBV5-1|13
TGCGCCAGCAGCTTGCAGGGAGTCTATGGCTACACCTTC
CASSLQGVYGYTF
>-|TRBJ2-7|-|TRBV27|14
TGTGCCAGCAGTTTATCTGTCTGGGGCTACGAGCAGTACTTC
CASSLSVWGYEQYF
>-|TRBJ1-1|-|TRBV5-1|14
TGCGCCAGCAGCCTCTACGCAGGACAGCGAGAAGCTTTCTTT
CASSLYAGQREAFF
>TRBD2|TRBJ2-7|-|TRBV6-1|15
TGTGCCAGCGCTCTCGGCGGGAGTACCCTCTACGAGCAGTACTTC
CASALGGSTLYEQYF
>-|TRBJ2-3|-|TRBV28|13
TGTGCCACCCCAGGACCGAACACAGATACGCAGTATTTT
CATPGPNTDTQYF
>TRBD2|TRBJ2-3|-|TRBV5-5|14
TGTGCCAGCAGCTACGGACTAGCGCCAGGTTCTCAGTATTTT
CASSYGLAPGSQYF
>-|TRBJ1-6|few|TRBV27|14
TGTGCCAGCAGTTTCCCCAGGGTGGATTCACCCCTCCACTTT
CASSFPRVDSPLHF
>-|TRBJ1-2|-|TRBV5-1|14
TGCGCCAGCAGCTTGATGAACTCGAACTATGGCTACACCTTC
CASSLMNSNYGYTF
>-|TRBJ2-5|-|TRBV5-1|12
TGCGCCAGCAACTTGCAGGGGGAGACCCAGTACTTC
CASNLQGETQYF
>TRBD1|TRBJ2-2|few|TRBV10-1|14
TGCGCCACGGGTCAGACAGGGGGTACCGGGGAGCTGTTTTTT
CATGQTGGTGELFF
>-|TRBJ1-1|-|TRBV4-1|15
TGCGCCAGCAGCCAAGAAACCCCTCCTAACACTGAAGCTTTCTTT
CASSQETPPNTEAFF
>-|TRBJ1-4|few|TRBV20-1|13
TGCAGTGCCGGACAACGGGGGACGGAAAAACTGTTTTTT
CSAGQRGTEKLFF
>TRBD1|TRBJ2-5|-|TRBV19|15
TGTGCCAGTACCATCGGGCCAGGGGGACAAGAGACCCAGTACTTC
CASTIGPGGQETQYF
>-|TRBJ2-1|few|TRBV5-1|16
TGCGCCAGCAGCTTGCCCCCCACCGTCGTGGCCAATGAGCAGTTCTTC
CASSLPPTVVANEQFF
>TRBD1|TRBJ2-3|-|TRBV29-1|18
TGCAGCGTTCTTGACAGGGGGCCAGATCATCCTAGCACAGATACGCAGTATTTT
CSVLDRGPDHPSTDTQYF
>-|TRBJ2-7|few|TRBV7-6|14
TGTGCCAGCAGCTTGACGGTTAGCTCCTACGAGCAGTACTTC
CASSLTVSSYEQYF
>-|TRBJ2-7|few|TRBV20-1|17
TGCAGTGCTAGAGACTCAGGGCAGGGCTCGCACTCCTACGAGCAGTACTTC
CSARDSGQGSHSYEQYF
>TRBD2|TRBJ2-3|-|TRBV9|16
TGTGCCAGCAGCGTAGGGGGGGGGACTAGCTTCCGTACGCAGTATTTT
CASSVGGGTSFRTQYF
>TRBD1|TRBJ1-1|-|TRBV30|15
TGTGCCTGGAGTGTACGGGGGACAGGGAACACTGAAGCTTTCTTT
CAWSVRGTGNTEAFF
>TRBD2|TRBJ2-3|-|TRBV10-3|14
TGTGCCCCCACTAGCGGTGCTAGCACAGATACGCAGTATTTT
CAPTSGASTDTQYF
>-|TRBJ2-1|-|TRBV20-1|11
TGCAGTGCTAGGGAGGAGGGAAAGGGGTTCTTC
CSAREEGKGFF
>-|TRBJ2-1|few|TRBV25-1|14
TGTGCCAGCAGTGACGGGTTAAACTACAATGAGCAGTTCTTC
CASSDGLNYNEQFF
>TRBD1|TRBJ1-1|few|TRBV3-1|13
TGTGCCAGCAGCTGGGGACAGGGGGCAGAAGCTTTCTTT
CASSWGQGAEAFF
>-|TRBJ2-1|-|TRBV12-3/TRBV12-4|14
TGTGCCAGCAGTGAGCTCCGGAGGGACGGTGAGCAGTTCTTC
CASSELRRDGEQFF